The 12 T cell receptor beta chains below come from one sample, sequenced in a study of tumor-infiltrating lymphocytes in primary liver carcinoma. Total RNA (roughly 0.45 ug) served as template for TCR beta cDNA synthesis primed by a constant-region primer. Three nested multiplex PCR rounds of slightly modified ARM-PCR generated TCR beta libraries. Running ten to eleven cycles apiece, the first two PCR rounds relied on TRBV1-TRBV30 forward primers together with a C-beta reverse primer. One entry per CDR3 protein, called by TCRdb with MiXCR from the multiplex PCR reads. There are 300,000 to 400,000 distinct CDR3 sequences in the sample; approximately 60% occur only once, and approximately 9% lies in the top ten. Germline DNA was also extracted, and blood RNA was taken from unsorted whole blood. The sample taken for sequencing was peripheral blood. The receptor source for this set is a middle-aged man with primary liver carcinoma and hepatitis B virus infection.

The chain is built from TRBV11-2 and TRBJ2-7; D is unresolved. This CDR3 spans 15 amino acids. In germline, CDR1 is SGHAT, CDR2 FQNNGV. The V gene lost 2 bases and the J gene lost 6 bases, with 17 bases spanning the gap. CDR3 residues: CASSLNIGLGSEQYF. In DNA, the CDR3 is TGTGCCAGCAGCTTAAACATAGGTCTAGGTTCCGAGCAGTACTTC.

This chain connects TRBV7-9 to TRBJ1-5, with D hard to call. Germline V gene data show CDR1 as SEHNR and CDR2 as FQNEAQ (reference sequence). This CDR3 spans 13 amino acids. V lost 1 base to trimming and J lost 8 bases, with 9 bases between them. The CDR3 sequence is CASSLGITEPQHF. CDR3 in DNA: TGTGCCAGCAGCTTAGGTATCACGGAGCCCCAGCATTTT. Looking up the rest from reference TRBV7-9 and TRBJ1-5 gives the full variable domain: DTGVSQNPRHKITKRGQNVTFRCDPISEHNRLYWYRQTLGQGPEFLTYFQNEAQLEKSRLLSDRFSAERPKGSFSTLEIQRTEQGDSAMYLCASSLGITEPQHFGDGTRLSIL.

The chain employs TRBV12-3 or TRBV12-4 and TRBJ2-5, with TRBD2 as a possible D gene (5 bases). The CDR3 sequence is 14 residues long. V lost 4 bases and J lost 4, with 13 bases in between. Here the CDR3 reads CASSSERGLETQYF. In nucleotides, the CDR3 is TGTGCCAGCAGTTCCGAGCGAGGGTTAGAGACCCAGTACTTC.

The genes are TRBV4-1 and TRBJ1-2; D remains ambiguous. This CDR3 contains 13 residues. V shed 0 bases and J shed 4 bases, with 6 bases lying between them. The germline gives CDR1 MGHRA, CDR2 YSYEKL. Here the CDR3 reads CASSQDETYGYTF. For the CDR3, the DNA is TGCGCCAGCAGCCAAGATGAGACCTATGGCTACACCTTC.

Worth noting for this clonotype: A read error may account for a junction end that differs from germline. The chain combines TRBV7-9 with TRBJ2-7, with D perhaps matching TRBD1 (6 bases). The germline gives CDR1 SEHNR, CDR2 FQNEAQ (reference sequence). CDR3 length equals 16 residues. CDR3 protein: CARSFNIGQRAAEQYF. As DNA, the CDR3 is TGTGCCAGAAGCTTCAACATCGGACAGAGGGCGGCGGAGCAGTACTTC.

Regarding this clonotype: Without the conserved terminal phenylalanine or tryptophan, this CDR3 likely stems from a read error. The V and J genes are TRBV6-1 and TRBJ2-3, with 11 bases aligning to TRBD2. CDR1 and CDR2 (germline): MNHNS, SASEGT. V shed 6 bases, J shed 5 bases, and the junction held 7 bases outside the gene matches. This CDR3 has 15 residues. CDR3 protein: CASRLTSGRQDTQYL. The CDR3 region has the DNA TGTGCCAGCAGGCTTACTAGCGGGAGACAAGATACGCAGTATCTT.

The chain has TRBV4-3 and TRBJ1-5; TRBD1 might be the D (5 bases). There are 16 residues in the CDR3. CDR1 LGHNA and CDR2 YSLEER come from the germline V gene. V gave up 6 bases and J gave up 0 bases, with 15 bases separating them. The CDR3 loop reads CASSPGTVHSNQPQHF. In DNA form, the CDR3 reads TGCGCCAGCAGTCCCGGGACGGTCCATAGCAATCAGCCCCAGCATTTT.

About this clonotype itself: An end of the junction does not agree with germline; a read error may underlie this. The rearrangement uses TRBV6-1 and TRBJ2-3, with unresolved D. The germline V gene has CDR1 MNHNS and CDR2 SASEGT. The CDR3 consists of 14 residues. The CDR3: CASSNGLSPDRQYF. The CDR3 DNA reads as TGTGCCAGCAGTAACGGATTAAGCCCAGATAGGCAGTATTTT.

V gene TRBV6-1 combines with J gene TRBJ2-7; TRBD1 matches at 9 bases. The J segment lost 3 bases and the V segment lost 5 bases, leaving 8 bases of the junction unmatched. This CDR3 contains 15 residues. Per germline, CDR1 MNHNS and CDR2 SASEGT. CDR3 DNA sequence: TGTGCCAGCAGTAGAGTCGGGACAGGGATCTACGAGCAGTACTTC. It encodes CASSRVGTGIYEQYF.

As for this clonotype: A much larger clone lies one base from this, so it may be a read error. This chain links TRBV4-1 with TRBJ2-7; possible D gene TRBD2, 6 bases. Germline lookup yields CDR1 MGHRA and CDR2 YSYEKL. The ends were cut back, 4 bases at V and 3 bases at J, with 13 bases in the middle. This CDR3 comprises 14 residues. Here the CDR3 reads CASSPGTLVYEQYF. The CDR3 coding sequence is TGCGCCAGCAGCCCCGGGACTCTAGTCTACGAGCAGTACTTC.

Notes on this clonotype: With a much larger clone just one base away, this may be a read error. This chain uses TRBV29-1 with TRBJ2-7; D unresolved. The CDR3 is 13 residues long. Per germline, CDR1 SQVTM and CDR2 ANQGSEA. The CDR3 sequence is CSVSIGPTYVQYF. DNA for the CDR3: TGCAGCGTTTCGATCGGACCAACCTACGTGCAGTACTTC.

This clonotype has a single count. The chain combines TRBV6-1 with TRBJ1-5; 9 bases map to TRBD1. Germline values: CDR1 MNHNS, CDR2 SASEGT. CDR3 length: 14 amino acids. Trimming took 6 bases from V and 5 from J; bases not matched to a gene: 5. This chain's CDR3 is CASRLGQGYQPQHF. CDR3 in DNA: TGTGCCAGCAGATTGGGACAGGGCTATCAGCCCCAGCATTTT.